The 26 T cell receptor beta chains given below trace back to one sample, sequenced in a study of blood T cell repertoires in COVID-19. The table came from immunoSEQ multiplex PCR; TCRdb's copy has only in-frame clones and leaves some out. This table holds over 150,000 clones, 91% found once. Sequences were obtained from peripheral blood. The source of these receptors is a man between 45 and 60 years old with acute or convalescent COVID-19.

V gene TRBV19 combines with J gene TRBJ2-3; 8 bases line up with TRBD1. The CDR3 extends over 15 amino acids. The germline gives CDR1 LNHDA, CDR2 SQIVND (reference sequence). V lost 5 bases, J lost 3 bases, and 7 bases stayed unmatched. CDR3 loop: CASSAKDRVTDTQYF. CDR3 in DNA: TGTGCCAGTAGTGCAAAGGACAGGGTAACAGATACGCAGTATTTT.

The chain joins TRBV15 to TRBJ2-1; a weak D match, TRBD2 (6 bases). Trimming took off 0 bases at V and 8 bases at J, with 14 bases between the two ends. The CDR3 is 15 residues long. Germline loops: CDR1 LNHNV, CDR2 YYDKDF (reference sequence). CDR3 DNA sequence: TGTGCCACCAGCAGAGAGGGGTTCCGGAGGGATGAGCAGTTCTTC. Translation gives CATSREGFRRDEQFF.

The CDR3 region is CASSVSGAGANVLTF. Written as DNA, the CDR3 is TGTGCCAGCAGCGTAAGCGGAGCTGGGGCCAACGTCCTGACTTTC. The chain combines TRBV9 with TRBJ2-6, with D possibly matching TRBD2 (5 bases). The CDR3 consists of 15 residues. The V and J ends lost 1 base and 2 bases respectively, with 7 bases between them. The germline CDR1 and CDR2 sequences are SGDLS and YYNGEE.

The gene calls are TRBV19 and TRBJ2-3, with D unresolved. CDR1 and CDR2 from the germline V gene are LNHDA and SQIVND (reference sequence). V lost 3 bases, J lost 0 bases, and 4 bases lay in between. This CDR3 contains 13 residues. The DNA of the CDR3 is TGTGCCAGTAGTATTCAGAGCACAGATACGCAGTATTTT. It codes for CASSIQSTDTQYF.

This clone has just one count. The V call is TRBV5-5, the J call TRBJ1-2; maybe TRBD1 (5 bases). The CDR3 extends over 15 amino acids. Trimming took off 3 bases at V and 2 bases at J, with 14 bases between the two ends. Germline V gene data show CDR1 as SGHKS and CDR2 as YYEKEE (reference sequence). CDR3 loop: CASSSAPTDNYGYTF. The CDR3 DNA reads TGTGCCAGCAGCTCCGCCCCGACAGACAACTATGGCTACACCTTC.

DNA of the CDR3: TGTGCCAGCAGCATAAATTACGGACTCCCCGAGGACACCTTC. Amino acid sequence: CASSINYGLPEDTF. The rearrangement links TRBV6-5 to TRBJ1-2; D not resolved. This CDR3 has 14 amino acids. Per the germline V gene, CDR1 is MNHEY and CDR2 is SVGAGI. The V end was cut by 6 bases, the J end by 12 bases, with 23 bases between.

Only one count was recorded for this clone. The CDR3 loop reads CASSVGVLNNEKLFF. The CDR3 region has the DNA TGTGCCAGCAGCGTGGGAGTCCTAAATAATGAAAAACTGTTTTTT. The V call is TRBV9, the J call TRBJ1-4; D is ambiguous. CDR3 length equals 15 residues. V was shortened by 2 bases and J by 4 bases, with 12 bases between the two germline ends. Per the germline V gene, CDR1 is SGDLS and CDR2 is YYNGEE.

The count of this clone is one. Here the CDR3 DNA reads TGTGCCAGCAGTTTGCGGTCGGGGGTTCGGCAGCCCCAGCATTTT. Protein product: CASSLRSGVRQPQHF. The genes are TRBV28 and TRBJ1-5; D may be TRBD1 (5 bases). V was clipped by 3 bases and J by 7 bases, with 16 bases between them. Germline assignment: CDR1 MDHEN and CDR2 SYDVKM. The CDR3 loop spans 15 amino acids.

The chain has TRBV5-5 and TRBJ2-3; 11 nucleotides match TRBD2. CDR1 and CDR2 from the germline V gene are SGHKS and YYEKEE (reference sequence). After removal of 0 bases from V and 6 bases from J, the junction contained 3 bases not matched to a gene. The CDR3 length is 15 residues. CDR3 bases: TGTGCCAGCAGCTTGGGGCCTAGCGGGAGGGATACGCAGTATTTT. Its protein is CASSLGPSGRDTQYF. Filled out from reference TRBV5-5 and TRBJ2-3, the complete variable domain reads DAGVTQSPTHLIKTRGQQVTLRCSPISGHKSVSWYQQVLGQGPQFIFQYYEKEERGRGNFPDRFSARQFPNYSSELNVNALLLGDSALYLCASSLGPSGRDTQYFGPGTRLTVL.

The chain couples TRBV3-1 (or the pseudogene TRBV3-2) to TRBJ2-4; D gene uncertain. Germline values: CDR1 LGHDT, CDR2 YNNKEL (reference sequence). The CDR3 runs 16 residues. V lost 0 bases to trimming and J lost 2 bases, with 11 bases between them. The DNA of the CDR3 is TGTGCCAGCAGCCAAGATCTCCACTTGCCCAAAAACATTCAGTACTTC. Translated, it gives CASSQDLHLPKNIQYF.

The genes are TRBV6-5 and TRBJ1-4; 9 bases align to TRBD1. V dropped 8 bases and J dropped 7; count of bases not matched to a gene: 8. Looked up from germline, CDR1 is MNHEY and CDR2 is SVGAGI. This CDR3 is built from 14 residues. This CDR3 reads CASGWDREGEKLFF. The CDR3 DNA follows: TGTGCCAGCGGTTGGGACAGGGAAGGTGAAAAACTGTTTTTT.

The J gene is TRBJ1-2, the V gene TRBV30, with D hard to call. The CDR3 sequence is 13 residues long. Germline V gene data show CDR1 as GTSNPN and CDR2 as SVGIG (reference sequence). V was pared by 1 base and J by 4 bases, with 10 bases between. The CDR3 sequence: CAWSGALIYGYTF. The DNA for the CDR3 is TGTGCCTGGAGTGGAGCACTGATCTATGGCTACACCTTC.

This clone was seen a handful of times. The rearrangement uses TRBV18 and TRBJ1-1, with TRBD1 as a possible D gene (5 bases). Looked up from germline, CDR1 is KGHSH and CDR2 is LQKENI. The V gene lost 3 bases and the J gene lost 2 bases, with 10 bases spanning the gap. This CDR3 comprises 14 residues. The CDR3 spells CASSPAGGNTEAFF. CDR3 DNA: TGTGCCAGCTCACCCGCCGGGGGTAACACTGAAGCTTTCTTT.

The chain combines TRBV19 with TRBJ2-7, with TRBD2 as a possible D gene (6 bases). CDR1 is LNHDA, CDR2 SQIVND, per germline (reference sequence). The CDR3 contains 14 residues. V was shortened by 8 bases and J by 0 bases, with 14 bases between the two germline ends. DNA for the CDR3: TGTGCCAGTGGGAGGCAGGGCAGCTCCTACGAGCAGTACTTC. Protein: CASGRQGSSYEQYF.

The chain links TRBV28 to TRBJ1-4, with 8 bases aligning to TRBD1. CDR3 length: 15 amino acids. CDR1 is MDHEN and CDR2 is SYDVKM in the germline V gene. Unmatched junction bases numbered 6, after V lost 2 bases and J lost 7 bases. The CDR3 protein is CASSLNGQGREKLFF. Written as DNA, the CDR3 is TGTGCCAGCAGTTTAAATGGACAGGGTCGTGAAAAACTGTTTTTT.

The chain is built from TRBV14 and TRBJ1-6; 7 bases match TRBD1. The CDR3 has 13 amino acids. V dropped 5 bases and J dropped 6; count of bases not matched to a gene: 1. Germline assignment: CDR1 SGHDN and CDR2 FVKESK. The CDR3 spells CASSRGLNSPLHF. In DNA, the CDR3 is TGTGCCAGCAGCAGGGGGCTTAATTCACCCCTCCACTTT.

CDR3 nucleotide sequence: TGTGCCAGCAGCCCACCAGGAGGGGAGCGAAACACCATATATTTT. It specifies CASSPPGGERNTIYF. The rearrangement joins TRBV3-1 (or the pseudogene TRBV3-2) to TRBJ1-3, with D maybe TRBD1 (5 bases). V lost 4 bases and J 5 bases, leaving 15 bases between the germline ends. The CDR3 contains 15 residues. Germline loops: CDR1 LGHDT, CDR2 YNNKEL (reference sequence).

This clone appeared a single time. The chain joins TRBV28 to TRBJ2-5; 8 nucleotides line up with TRBD2. Germline V gene lookup returns CDR1 MDHEN and CDR2 SYDVKM. Losses at the gene ends were 1 base for V and 5 bases for J; bases not matched to a gene: 3. The CDR3 totals 14 residues. This CDR3 reads CASSLLAGPETQYF. The DNA for the CDR3 is TGTGCCAGCAGTTTATTAGCGGGGCCGGAGACCCAGTACTTC.

J is TRBJ1-1 and V is TRBV19; D ambiguous. CDR1 is LNHDA, CDR2 SQIVND, per germline (reference sequence). This CDR3 comprises 13 residues. V lost 2 bases and J 0 bases, leaving 4 bases between the germline ends. The CDR3 nucleotides read TGTGCCAGTAGTATATCCGTGAACACTGAAGCTTTCTTT. It encodes CASSISVNTEAFF.

The chain carries TRBV6-1 and TRBJ1-6, with 9 bases lining up with TRBD1. V lost 3 bases, J lost 2 bases, and 5 bases stayed unmatched. Germline lookup yields CDR1 MNHNS and CDR2 SASEGT. This CDR3 has 17 amino acids. CDR3 DNA: TGTGCCAGCAGTGAGAACAGGGGGCCGACCTATAATTCACCCCTCCACTTT. Translated, it gives CASSENRGPTYNSPLHF.

The chain couples TRBV5-1 to TRBJ2-5, with 10 positions matching TRBD2. With V trimmed by 3 bases and J by 2 bases, 4 bases remained unmatched. Germline V gene sequence: CDR1 SGHRS, CDR2 YFSETQ. The CDR3 sequence is 15 residues long. CDR3 DNA: TGCGCCAGCAGCTCACTAGCGGGGCAACAAGAGACCCAGTACTTC. Its translation is CASSSLAGQQETQYF.

This chain connects TRBV28 to TRBJ1-2; D is possibly TRBD1 (5 bases). The ends were cut back, 3 bases at V and 4 bases at J, with 18 bases in the middle. The V gene's germline CDR1 is MDHEN and CDR2 SYDVKM. CDR3 length equals 16 residues. CDR3 in DNA: TGTGCCAGCAGTTTCCCCGGGGGTAAAGGGGTCTATGGCTACACCTTC. This translates into CASSFPGGKGVYGYTF.

The rearrangement joins TRBV5-1 to TRBJ2-5; D is unclear. The CDR3 length is 14 residues. V lost 1 base and J 1 base, leaving 8 bases between the germline ends. Per the germline V gene, CDR1 is SGHRS and CDR2 is YFSETQ. The CDR3 DNA sequence: TGCGCCAGCAGCTTGACGGTCACCCAAGAGACCCAGTACTTC. Its translation: CASSLTVTQETQYF.

The genes are TRBV18 and TRBJ2-3; 7 bases are a match to TRBD2. The V segment lost 3 bases and the J segment 0 bases; nucleotides outside the gene matches: 6. Germline values: CDR1 KGHSH, CDR2 LQKENI. The CDR3 length is 16 residues. The CDR3 DNA is TGTGCCAGCTCACCGACCCTAGCGGCCAGCACAGATACGCAGTATTTT. Translated: CASSPTLAASTDTQYF.

This chain connects TRBV5-1 to TRBJ2-7; 9 bases map to TRBD2. Per the germline V gene, CDR1 is SGHRS and CDR2 is YFSETQ. This CDR3 comprises 14 residues. V lost 4 bases, J lost 2 bases, and 4 bases stayed unmatched. The CDR3 loop reads CASSSGTSTYEQYF. As DNA, the CDR3 is TGCGCCAGCAGCAGCGGGACTAGCACCTACGAGCAGTACTTC.

The chain joins TRBV6-5 to TRBJ1-2; TRBD1 agrees at 7 bases. CDR3 length: 14 residues. The ends lost 7 bases at V and 4 bases at J; junction bases unmatched: 9. The germline V gene encodes CDR1 MNHEY and CDR2 SVGAGI. CDR3 in DNA: TGTGCCAGCACCGCGCCGAGACAGGGCTATGGCTACACCTTC. It translates to CASTAPRQGYGYTF.